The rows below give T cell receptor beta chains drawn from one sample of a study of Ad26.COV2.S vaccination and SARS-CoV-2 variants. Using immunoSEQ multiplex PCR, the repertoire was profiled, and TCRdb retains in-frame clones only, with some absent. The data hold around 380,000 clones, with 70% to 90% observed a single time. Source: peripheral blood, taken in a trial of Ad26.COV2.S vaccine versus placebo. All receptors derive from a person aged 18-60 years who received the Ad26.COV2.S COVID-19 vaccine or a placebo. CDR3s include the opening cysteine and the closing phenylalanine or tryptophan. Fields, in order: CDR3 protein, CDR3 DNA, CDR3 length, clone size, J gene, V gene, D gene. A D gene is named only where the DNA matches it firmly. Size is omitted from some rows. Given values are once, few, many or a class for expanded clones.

CDR3 protein: CASSYDSLNTEAFF; CDR3 DNA: TGCGCCAGCAGCTACGACAGCTTGAACACTGAAGCTTTCTTT; CDR3 length: 14; clone size: -; J gene: TRBJ1-1; V gene: TRBV5-1; D gene: -
CDR3 protein: CSAPGETEAFF; CDR3 DNA: TGCAGTGCGCCAGGAGAAACTGAAGCTTTCTTT; CDR3 length: 11; clone size: -; J gene: TRBJ1-1; V gene: TRBV20-1; D gene: -
CDR3 protein: CASSGRGHTEAFF; CDR3 DNA: TGTGCCAGCAGCGGACGGGGGCACACTGAAGCTTTCTTT; CDR3 length: 13; clone size: -; J gene: TRBJ1-1; V gene: TRBV7-2; D gene: -
CDR3 protein: CASSQRRTLLDTQYF; CDR3 DNA: TGTGCCAGCAGCCAGCGAAGGACGCTGCTAGATACGCAGTATTTT; CDR3 length: 15; clone size: -; J gene: TRBJ2-3; V gene: TRBV14; D gene: -
CDR3 protein: CASRTGVLNNSPLHF; CDR3 DNA: TGTGCCAGCAGAACAGGGGTTCTGAATAATTCACCCCTCCACTTT; CDR3 length: 15; clone size: few; J gene: TRBJ1-6; V gene: TRBV6-5; D gene: TRBD1
CDR3 protein: CASSLVGSGEQFF; CDR3 DNA: TGTGCCAGCAGCTTAGTAGGTAGCGGGGAGCAGTTCTTC; CDR3 length: 13; clone size: few; J gene: TRBJ2-1; V gene: TRBV11-2; D gene: TRBD2
CDR3 protein: CASSLGTSSYEQYF; CDR3 DNA: TGCGCCAGCAGCTTGGGGACAAGCTCCTACGAGCAGTACTTC; CDR3 length: 14; clone size: -; J gene: TRBJ2-7; V gene: TRBV5-1; D gene: -
CDR3 protein: CASSPSGGSGHTEAFF; CDR3 DNA: TGTGCCAGCAGCCCCTCGGGGGGGTCAGGTCACACTGAAGCTTTCTTT; CDR3 length: 16; clone size: -; J gene: TRBJ1-1; V gene: TRBV7-9; D gene: -
CDR3 protein: CASSAYSPTSENTEAFF; CDR3 DNA: TGTGCCAGCAGCGCGTACTCCCCAACAAGTGAGAACACTGAAGCTTTCTTT; CDR3 length: 17; clone size: -; J gene: TRBJ1-1; V gene: TRBV7-9; D gene: -
CDR3 protein: CASRNQGLSTSSPLHF; CDR3 DNA: TGTGCCAGCAGGAACCAGGGTCTATCAACTAGTTCACCCCTCCACTTT; CDR3 length: 16; clone size: -; J gene: TRBJ1-6; V gene: TRBV27; D gene: -
CDR3 protein: CAWQKVRWKGTF; CDR3 DNA: TGTGCCTGGCAAAAGGTACGATGGAAAGGCACCTTC; CDR3 length: 12; clone size: -; J gene: TRBJ1-2; V gene: TRBV30; D gene: -
CDR3 protein: CASSPGGGGSYGYTF; CDR3 DNA: TGCGCCAGCAGCCCAGGTGGTGGGGGGAGCTATGGCTACACCTTC; CDR3 length: 15; clone size: once; J gene: TRBJ1-2; V gene: TRBV5-1; D gene: -
CDR3 protein: CASSLVLPNRFPEAFF; CDR3 DNA: TGTGCCAGCAGTTTGGTTTTGCCGAACAGGTTCCCTGAAGCTTTCTTT; CDR3 length: 16; clone size: -; J gene: TRBJ1-1; V gene: TRBV27; D gene: -
CDR3 protein: CASSLGAATQYF; CDR3 DNA: TGCGCCAGCAGCTTGGGTGCAGCTACGCAGTATTTT; CDR3 length: 12; clone size: -; J gene: TRBJ2-3; V gene: TRBV5-1; D gene: -
CDR3 protein: CASSAQSETGGSWNEQFF; CDR3 DNA: TGTGCCAGCAGCGCGCAATCGGAGACAGGGGGCTCATGGAATGAGCAGTTCTTC; CDR3 length: 18; clone size: -; J gene: TRBJ2-1; V gene: TRBV7-2; D gene: TRBD1
CDR3 protein: CASSGRSSYSNQPQHF; CDR3 DNA: TGTGCCAGCAGTGGGAGGTCTTCGTATAGCAATCAGCCCCAGCATTTT; CDR3 length: 16; clone size: once; J gene: TRBJ1-5; V gene: TRBV2; D gene: -
CDR3 protein: CAIPGAPAPKDPQHF; CDR3 DNA: TGTGCCATCCCCGGGGCCCCGGCACCTAAGGATCCCCAGCATTTT; CDR3 length: 15; clone size: once; J gene: TRBJ1-5; V gene: TRBV10-3; D gene: -
CDR3 protein: CASSLAYQETQYF; CDR3 DNA: TGTGCCAGCAGCCTAGCGTACCAAGAGACCCAGTACTTC; CDR3 length: 13; clone size: -; J gene: TRBJ2-5; V gene: TRBV4-2; D gene: -
CDR3 protein: CASSPDTRRNTEAFF; CDR3 DNA: TGTGCCAGCTCACCAGATACCCGCAGGAACACTGAAGCTTTCTTT; CDR3 length: 15; clone size: -; J gene: TRBJ1-1; V gene: TRBV18; D gene: -
CDR3 protein: CASSPDRGSGNTEAFF; CDR3 DNA: TGTGCCAGCAGCCCGGACAGGGGCTCGGGGAACACTGAAGCTTTCTTT; CDR3 length: 16; clone size: -; J gene: TRBJ1-1; V gene: TRBV5-5; D gene: TRBD1
CDR3 protein: CASSREQGNQDGYTF; CDR3 DNA: TGCGCCAGCAGCCGGGAACAGGGGAATCAAGATGGCTACACCTTC; CDR3 length: 15; clone size: -; J gene: TRBJ1-2; V gene: TRBV5-1; D gene: TRBD1
CDR3 protein: CASSYGMESPLHF; CDR3 DNA: TGTGCCAGCAGTTACGGGATGGAGTCACCCCTCCACTTT; CDR3 length: 13; clone size: -; J gene: TRBJ1-6; V gene: TRBV6-5; D gene: -
CDR3 protein: CASSQEMEGVQSGTQYF; CDR3 DNA: TGTGCCAGCAGCCAGGAGATGGAGGGGGTTCAATCGGGGACCCAGTACTTC; CDR3 length: 17; clone size: -; J gene: TRBJ2-5; V gene: TRBV4-2; D gene: -
CDR3 protein: CASSTGQGGYNEQFF; CDR3 DNA: TGTGCCAGCTCAACCGGACAGGGGGGATACAATGAGCAGTTCTTC; CDR3 length: 15; clone size: -; J gene: TRBJ2-1; V gene: TRBV18; D gene: TRBD1
CDR3 protein: CASSHTILAKNIQYF; CDR3 DNA: TGCGCCAGCAGCCACACTATTCTAGCCAAAAACATTCAGTACTTC; CDR3 length: 15; clone size: -; J gene: TRBJ2-4; V gene: TRBV4-1; D gene: -
CDR3 protein: CASSLGGAGTEAFF; CDR3 DNA: TGCGCCAGCAGCTTGGGTGGGGCGGGCACTGAAGCTTTCTTT; CDR3 length: 14; clone size: -; J gene: TRBJ1-1; V gene: TRBV5-1; D gene: -
CDR3 protein: CSVDRGHEQFF; CDR3 DNA: TGCAGCGTCGACAGGGGGCATGAGCAGTTCTTC; CDR3 length: 11; clone size: -; J gene: TRBJ2-1; V gene: TRBV29-1; D gene: TRBD1
CDR3 protein: CASRQTRSGNTIYF; CDR3 DNA: TGTGCCAGCAGACAAACCCGCTCTGGAAACACCATATATTTT; CDR3 length: 14; clone size: -; J gene: TRBJ1-3; V gene: TRBV11-2; D gene: -
CDR3 protein: CASSQQAVGLGGSSYNEQFF; CDR3 DNA: TGCGCCAGCAGCCAACAAGCGGTGGGGCTTGGGGGGAGCTCCTACAATGAGCAGTTCTTC; CDR3 length: 20; clone size: -; J gene: TRBJ2-1; V gene: TRBV4-1; D gene: -
CDR3 protein: CASSARTGTGGPYGYTF; CDR3 DNA: TGTGCCAGCAGTGCCCGAACCGGGACAGGGGGCCCCTATGGCTACACCTTC; CDR3 length: 17; clone size: -; J gene: TRBJ1-2; V gene: TRBV6-1; D gene: TRBD1
CDR3 protein: CASSMLADWRETQYF; CDR3 DNA: TGTGCCAGTAGTATGCTCGCGGATTGGAGAGAGACCCAGTACTTC; CDR3 length: 15; clone size: -; J gene: TRBJ2-5; V gene: TRBV19; D gene: -
CDR3 protein: CASSQVAEKLFF; CDR3 DNA: TGCGCCAGCAGCCAAGTTGCAGAAAAACTGTTTTTT; CDR3 length: 12; clone size: once; J gene: TRBJ1-4; V gene: TRBV4-1; D gene: -
CDR3 protein: CASSHGTGDTGELFF; CDR3 DNA: TGTGCCAGCAGCCACGGGACAGGGGACACCGGGGAGCTGTTTTTT; CDR3 length: 15; clone size: -; J gene: TRBJ2-2; V gene: TRBV7-9; D gene: TRBD1
CDR3 protein: CASSLEGDTEAFF; CDR3 DNA: TGTGCCAGCAGCTTAGAGGGGGACACTGAAGCTTTCTTT; CDR3 length: 13; clone size: -; J gene: TRBJ1-1; V gene: TRBV7-9; D gene: -
CDR3 protein: CASRGQGADGYTF; CDR3 DNA: TGTGCCAGCAGAGGACAGGGGGCAGATGGCTACACCTTC; CDR3 length: 13; clone size: -; J gene: TRBJ1-2; V gene: TRBV27; D gene: TRBD1
CDR3 protein: CASRYFDRGTEAFF; CDR3 DNA: TGTGCCAGCAGATACTTCGACAGGGGCACTGAAGCTTTCTTT; CDR3 length: 14; clone size: few; J gene: TRBJ1-1; V gene: TRBV6-2/TRBV6-3; D gene: TRBD1
CDR3 protein: CASSISTGGGYEQYF; CDR3 DNA: TGTGCCAGTAGTATTTCGACAGGGGGCGGGTACGAGCAGTACTTC; CDR3 length: 15; clone size: -; J gene: TRBJ2-7; V gene: TRBV19; D gene: TRBD1
CDR3 protein: CASSELTGSNQPQHF; CDR3 DNA: TGTGCCAGTAGTGAGTTGACAGGGAGCAATCAGCCCCAGCATTTT; CDR3 length: 15; clone size: -; J gene: TRBJ1-5; V gene: TRBV19; D gene: TRBD1
CDR3 protein: CASSGWDSIYGYTF; CDR3 DNA: TGCGCCAGCAGCGGCTGGGACAGTATCTATGGCTACACCTTC; CDR3 length: 14; clone size: -; J gene: TRBJ1-2; V gene: TRBV5-1; D gene: TRBD1
CDR3 protein: CASSYPRDRGSKNIQYF; CDR3 DNA: TGTGCCAGCAGTTACCCCCGGGACAGGGGAAGCAAAAACATTCAGTACTTC; CDR3 length: 17; clone size: -; J gene: TRBJ2-4; V gene: TRBV6-2/TRBV6-3; D gene: TRBD1
CDR3 protein: CAISVLFGEKGYGYTF; CDR3 DNA: TGTGCCATCAGTGTGTTGTTTGGGGAGAAAGGCTATGGCTACACCTTC; CDR3 length: 16; clone size: -; J gene: TRBJ1-2; V gene: TRBV10-3; D gene: -
CDR3 protein: CASSSGVNYGYTF; CDR3 DNA: TGTGCCAGCAGCTCAGGGGTTAACTATGGCTACACCTTC; CDR3 length: 13; clone size: -; J gene: TRBJ1-2; V gene: TRBV7-2; D gene: -
CDR3 protein: CASSRMDRGHYGYTF; CDR3 DNA: TGTGCCAGCAGCCGAATGGACAGGGGGCACTATGGCTACACCTTC; CDR3 length: 15; clone size: -; J gene: TRBJ1-2; V gene: TRBV5-6; D gene: TRBD1
CDR3 protein: CASRWDTVNTEAFF; CDR3 DNA: TGTGCCAGCAGGTGGGACACGGTGAACACTGAAGCTTTCTTT; CDR3 length: 14; clone size: once; J gene: TRBJ1-1; V gene: TRBV2; D gene: -
CDR3 protein: CASSESRGNNSPLHF; CDR3 DNA: TGTGCCAGCAGTGAATCGAGGGGCAATAATTCACCCCTCCACTTT; CDR3 length: 15; clone size: -; J gene: TRBJ1-6; V gene: TRBV6-1; D gene: -
CDR3 protein: CASSLAALNYGYTF; CDR3 DNA: TGTGCCAGCAGCTTAGCAGCCCTTAACTATGGCTACACCTTC; CDR3 length: 14; clone size: once; J gene: TRBJ1-2; V gene: TRBV7-9; D gene: -
CDR3 protein: CASSLADKQGGYNEQFF; CDR3 DNA: TGTGCCAGCAGCTTAGCGGATAAACAGGGAGGGTACAATGAGCAGTTCTTC; CDR3 length: 17; clone size: -; J gene: TRBJ2-1; V gene: TRBV7-6; D gene: -
CDR3 protein: CASSGEGRTEAFF; CDR3 DNA: TGTGCCAGTAGTGGAGAGGGGAGGACTGAAGCTTTCTTT; CDR3 length: 13; clone size: -; J gene: TRBJ1-1; V gene: TRBV19; D gene: -
CDR3 protein: CASSLAGPTTNEKLFF; CDR3 DNA: TGTGCCAGCAGCTTAGCGGGGCCAACAACTAATGAAAAACTGTTTTTT; CDR3 length: 16; clone size: -; J gene: TRBJ1-4; V gene: TRBV7-6; D gene: -
CDR3 protein: CASNLGGFQSPLHF; CDR3 DNA: TGTGCCAGCAACTTAGGAGGTTTTCAGTCACCCCTCCACTTT; CDR3 length: 14; clone size: few; J gene: TRBJ1-6; V gene: TRBV4-2; D gene: -
CDR3 protein: CASSKGTGWLLEQYF; CDR3 DNA: TGTGCCAGCAGTAAAGGGACAGGGTGGCTACTCGAGCAGTACTTC; CDR3 length: 15; clone size: -; J gene: TRBJ2-7; V gene: TRBV6-2/TRBV6-3; D gene: TRBD1
CDR3 protein: CSVAGTGVAYEQYF; CDR3 DNA: TGCAGCGTTGCCGGGACAGGGGTTGCGTACGAGCAGTACTTC; CDR3 length: 14; clone size: -; J gene: TRBJ2-7; V gene: TRBV29-1; D gene: TRBD1
CDR3 protein: CASSQNLGGTYGYTF; CDR3 DNA: TGTGCCAGCAGCCAAAATCTTGGCGGAACCTATGGCTACACCTTC; CDR3 length: 15; clone size: once; J gene: TRBJ1-2; V gene: TRBV3-1/TRBV3-2; D gene: -
CDR3 protein: CASRQGLAKNIQYF; CDR3 DNA: TGTGCCAGTAGACAAGGACTAGCCAAAAACATTCAGTACTTC; CDR3 length: 14; clone size: once; J gene: TRBJ2-4; V gene: TRBV2; D gene: -
CDR3 protein: CASSIFGDGNTEAFF; CDR3 DNA: TGTGCCAGTAGTATTTTTGGGGACGGGAACACTGAAGCTTTCTTT; CDR3 length: 15; clone size: -; J gene: TRBJ1-1; V gene: TRBV19; D gene: -
CDR3 protein: CASNENTGELFF; CDR3 DNA: TGTGCCAGCAATGAGAACACCGGGGAGCTGTTTTTT; CDR3 length: 12; clone size: -; J gene: TRBJ2-2; V gene: TRBV12-3/TRBV12-4; D gene: -
CDR3 protein: CSVEDPGTTPYEQYF; CDR3 DNA: TGCAGCGTTGAAGATCCGGGAACTACCCCCTACGAGCAGTACTTC; CDR3 length: 15; clone size: -; J gene: TRBJ2-7; V gene: TRBV29-1; D gene: -
CDR3 protein: CASSSTGGVTDTQYF; CDR3 DNA: TGTGCCAGCAGCTCGACAGGGGGCGTGACAGATACGCAGTATTTT; CDR3 length: 15; clone size: -; J gene: TRBJ2-3; V gene: TRBV7-9; D gene: TRBD1
CDR3 protein: CASSATGGVEEKLFF; CDR3 DNA: TGTGCCAGCAGCGCCACAGGGGGCGTGGAGGAAAAACTGTTTTTT; CDR3 length: 15; clone size: -; J gene: TRBJ1-4; V gene: TRBV9; D gene: TRBD1